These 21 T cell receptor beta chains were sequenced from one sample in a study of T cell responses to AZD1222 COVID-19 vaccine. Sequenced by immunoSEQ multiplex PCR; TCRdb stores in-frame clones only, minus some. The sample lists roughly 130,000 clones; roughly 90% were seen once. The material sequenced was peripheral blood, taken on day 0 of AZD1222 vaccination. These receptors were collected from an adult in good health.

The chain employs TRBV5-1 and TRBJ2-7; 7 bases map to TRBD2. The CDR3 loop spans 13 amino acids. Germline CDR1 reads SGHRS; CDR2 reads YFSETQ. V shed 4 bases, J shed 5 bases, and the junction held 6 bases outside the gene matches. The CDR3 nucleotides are TGCGCCAGCAGCCCCGGGACTACCAACGAGCAGTACTTC. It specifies CASSPGTTNEQYF.

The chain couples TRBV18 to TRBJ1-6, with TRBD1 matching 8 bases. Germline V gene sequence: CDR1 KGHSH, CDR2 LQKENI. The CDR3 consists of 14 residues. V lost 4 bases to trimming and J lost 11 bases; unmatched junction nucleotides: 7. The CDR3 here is CASSQSQDRAPLHF. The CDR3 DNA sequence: TGTGCCAGCTCACAATCTCAGGACAGGGCACCCCTCCACTTT.

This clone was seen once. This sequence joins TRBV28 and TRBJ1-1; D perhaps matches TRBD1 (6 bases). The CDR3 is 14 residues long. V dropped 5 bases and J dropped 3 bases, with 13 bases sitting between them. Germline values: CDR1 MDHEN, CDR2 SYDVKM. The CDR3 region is CASSTPQGHTEAFF. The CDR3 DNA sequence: TGTGCCAGCAGTACCCCACAGGGCCACACTGAAGCTTTCTTT.

The CDR3 DNA is TGTGCCAGCAGTTTGGGCAGCTCCTACGAGCAGTACTTC. Amino acid sequence: CASSLGSSYEQYF. The V call is TRBV28, the J call TRBJ2-7; D uncertain. This CDR3 region has 13 residues. Germline lookup yields CDR1 MDHEN and CDR2 SYDVKM. With 3 bases removed from V and 0 bases from J, the gap between germline ends came to 6 bases.

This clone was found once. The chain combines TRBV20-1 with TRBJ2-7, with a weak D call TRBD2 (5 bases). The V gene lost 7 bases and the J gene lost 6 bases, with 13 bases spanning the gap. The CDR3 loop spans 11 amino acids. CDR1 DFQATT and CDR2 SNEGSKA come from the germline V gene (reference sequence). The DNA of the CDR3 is TGCAGTGTTAGGAGGACCCTCGAGCAGTACTTC. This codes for CSVRRTLEQYF.

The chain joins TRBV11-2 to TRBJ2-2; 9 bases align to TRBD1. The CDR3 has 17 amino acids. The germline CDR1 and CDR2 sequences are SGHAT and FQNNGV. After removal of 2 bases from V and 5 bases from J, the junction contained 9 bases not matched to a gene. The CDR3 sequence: CASSLNRGLGKTGELFF. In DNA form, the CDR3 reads TGTGCCAGCAGCTTAAACAGGGGGCTGGGGAAAACCGGGGAGCTGTTTTTT.

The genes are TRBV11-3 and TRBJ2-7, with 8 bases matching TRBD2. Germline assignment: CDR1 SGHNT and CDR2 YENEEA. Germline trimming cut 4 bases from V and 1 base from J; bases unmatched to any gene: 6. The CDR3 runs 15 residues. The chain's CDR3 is CASSSTSGSSYEQYF. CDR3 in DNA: TGTGCCAGCAGCTCAACTAGCGGTTCTTCCTACGAGCAGTACTTC. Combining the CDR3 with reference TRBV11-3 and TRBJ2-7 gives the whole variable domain EAGVVQSPRYKIIEKKQPVAFWCNPISGHNTLYWYLQNLGQGPELLIRYENEEAVDDSQLPKDRFSAERLKGVDSTLKIQPAELGDSAVYLCASSSTSGSSYEQYFGPGTRLTVT.

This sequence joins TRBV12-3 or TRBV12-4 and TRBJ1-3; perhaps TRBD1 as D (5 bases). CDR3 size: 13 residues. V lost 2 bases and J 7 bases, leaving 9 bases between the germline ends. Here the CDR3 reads CASSLWGKNTIYF. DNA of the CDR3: TGTGCCAGCAGTTTATGGGGGAAGAACACCATATATTTT.

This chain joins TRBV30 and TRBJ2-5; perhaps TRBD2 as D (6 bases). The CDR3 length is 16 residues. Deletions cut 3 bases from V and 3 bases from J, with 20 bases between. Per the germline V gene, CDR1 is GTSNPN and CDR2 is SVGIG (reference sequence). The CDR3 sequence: CAWSDGGKGLEETQYF. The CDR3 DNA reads TGTGCCTGGAGCGACGGCGGTAAGGGACTTGAAGAGACCCAGTACTTC.

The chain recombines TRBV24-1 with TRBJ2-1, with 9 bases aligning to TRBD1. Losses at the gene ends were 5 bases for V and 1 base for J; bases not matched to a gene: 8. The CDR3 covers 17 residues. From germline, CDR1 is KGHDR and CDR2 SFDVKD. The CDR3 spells CATSGGQGVASYNEQFF. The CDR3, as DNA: TGTGCCACCAGTGGGGGACAGGGCGTAGCGTCCTACAATGAGCAGTTCTTC.

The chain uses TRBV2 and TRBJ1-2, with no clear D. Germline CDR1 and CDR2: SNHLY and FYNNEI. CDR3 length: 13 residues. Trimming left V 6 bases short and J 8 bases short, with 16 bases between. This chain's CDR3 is CASRQGPTTGYTF. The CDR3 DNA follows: TGTGCCAGCAGGCAAGGACCGACCACCGGCTACACCTTC.

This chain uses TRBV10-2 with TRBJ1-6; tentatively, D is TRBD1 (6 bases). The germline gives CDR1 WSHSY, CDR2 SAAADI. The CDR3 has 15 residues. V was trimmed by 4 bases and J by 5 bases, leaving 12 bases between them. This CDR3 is CASSGGPGDNSPLHF. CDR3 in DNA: TGCGCCAGCAGTGGGGGGCCAGGGGATAATTCACCCCTCCACTTT.

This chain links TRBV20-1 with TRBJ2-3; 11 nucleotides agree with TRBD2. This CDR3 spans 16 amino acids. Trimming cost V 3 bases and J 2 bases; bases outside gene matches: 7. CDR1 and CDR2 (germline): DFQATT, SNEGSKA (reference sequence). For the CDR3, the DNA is TGCAGTGCTAGTTTCGGGACTAGCGGCTACACAGATACGCAGTATTTT. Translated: CSASFGTSGYTDTQYF.

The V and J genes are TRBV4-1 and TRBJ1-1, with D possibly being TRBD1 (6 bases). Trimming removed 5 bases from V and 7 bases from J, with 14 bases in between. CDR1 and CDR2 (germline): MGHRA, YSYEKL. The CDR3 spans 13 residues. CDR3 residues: CASSSRDTHEAFF. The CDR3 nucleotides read TGCGCCAGCAGCTCCCGGGACACCCATGAAGCTTTCTTT.

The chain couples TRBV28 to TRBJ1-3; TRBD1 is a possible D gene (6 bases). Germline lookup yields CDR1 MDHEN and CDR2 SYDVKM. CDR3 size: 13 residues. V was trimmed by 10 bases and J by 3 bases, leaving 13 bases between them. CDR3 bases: TGTGCCACATCAGGGGCGCATGGAAACACCATATATTTT. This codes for CATSGAHGNTIYF. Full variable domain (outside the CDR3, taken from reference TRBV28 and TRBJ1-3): DVKVTQSSRYLVKRTGEKVFLECVQDMDHENMFWYRQDPGLGLRLIYFSYDVKMKEKGDIPEGYSVSREKKERFSLILESASTNQTSMYLCATSGAHGNTIYFGEGSWLTVV.

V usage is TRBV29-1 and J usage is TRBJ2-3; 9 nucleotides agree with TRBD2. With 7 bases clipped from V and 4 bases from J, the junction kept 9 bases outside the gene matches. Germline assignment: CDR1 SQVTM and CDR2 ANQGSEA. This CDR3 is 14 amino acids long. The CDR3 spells CSATLAGEADTQYF. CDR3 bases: TGCAGCGCCACCTTAGCGGGAGAAGCAGATACGCAGTATTTT.

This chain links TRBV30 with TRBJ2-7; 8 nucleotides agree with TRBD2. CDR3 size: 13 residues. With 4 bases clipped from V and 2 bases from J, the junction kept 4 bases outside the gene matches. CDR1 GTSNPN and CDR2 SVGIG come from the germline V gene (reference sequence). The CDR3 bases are TGTGCCTGGACTACGGGAGGGCCCTACGAGCAGTACTTC. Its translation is CAWTTGGPYEQYF.

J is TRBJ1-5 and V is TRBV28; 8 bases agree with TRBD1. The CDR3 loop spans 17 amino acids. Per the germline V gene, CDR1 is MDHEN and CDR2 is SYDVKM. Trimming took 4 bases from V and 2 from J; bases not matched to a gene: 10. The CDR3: CASSSLAGGPGNQPQHF. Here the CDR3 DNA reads TGTGCCAGCAGTTCTTTAGCAGGGGGCCCGGGCAATCAGCCCCAGCATTTT.

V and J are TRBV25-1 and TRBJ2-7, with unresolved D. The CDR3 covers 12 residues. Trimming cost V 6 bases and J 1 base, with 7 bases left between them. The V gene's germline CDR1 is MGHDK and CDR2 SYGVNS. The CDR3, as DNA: TGTGCCAGCAGAGGACCTTCCTACGAGCAGTACTTC. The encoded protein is CASRGPSYEQYF.

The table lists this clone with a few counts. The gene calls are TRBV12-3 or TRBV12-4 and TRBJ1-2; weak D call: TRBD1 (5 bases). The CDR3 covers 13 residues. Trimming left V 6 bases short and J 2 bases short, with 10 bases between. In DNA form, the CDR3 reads TGTGCCAGCAGGGGGACCGAGAACTATGGCTACACCTTC. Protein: CASRGTENYGYTF.

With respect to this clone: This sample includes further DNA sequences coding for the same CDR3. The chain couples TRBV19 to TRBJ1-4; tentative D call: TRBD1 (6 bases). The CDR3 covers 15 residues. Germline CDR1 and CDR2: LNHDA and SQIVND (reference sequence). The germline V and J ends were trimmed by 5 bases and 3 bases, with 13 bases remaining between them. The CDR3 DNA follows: TGTGCCAGTAGTCCTCAGACAGGTCCTAATGAAAAACTGTTTTTT. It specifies CASSPQTGPNEKLFF. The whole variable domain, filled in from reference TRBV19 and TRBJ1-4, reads DGGITQSPKYLFRKEGQNVTLSCEQNLNHDAMYWYRQDPGQGLRLIYYSQIVNDFQKGDIAEGYSVSREKKESFPLTVTSAQKNPTAFYLCASSPQTGPNEKLFFGSGTQLSVL.